The next 24 T cell receptor beta chains were all read from a single sample in a study of cytomegalovirus exposure and HLA in healthy donors. Only in-frame clones appear in the TCRdb table, and some are missing; sequencing was by immunoSEQ multiplex PCR. The sample has about 49,000 clones, around 91% seen once; the top ten hold around 1.4%. The material sequenced was PBMCs. All receptors come from a man aged 18 to 29 in good health and CMV-seronegative.

The CDR3 region has the DNA TGTGCCAGCAGCCAGTATTTAGCGGGAGCCACCGGGGAGCTGTTTTTT. Amino acids: CASSQYLAGATGELFF. The V gene is TRBV4-2, the J gene TRBJ2-2; 9 bases map to TRBD2. Germline V gene data show CDR1 as LGHNA and CDR2 as YNFKEQ. This CDR3 spans 16 amino acids. Trimming at V came to 3 bases and at J to 4 bases, leaving 6 bases not matched to a gene.

The chain links TRBV7-9 to TRBJ2-1; the match to TRBD2 covers 15 bases. Germline V gives CDR1 SEHNR, CDR2 FQNEAQ (reference sequence). The V and J ends lost 5 bases and 4 bases, in that order; junction bases with no gene match: 9. This CDR3 is built from 18 residues. The CDR3 reads CASSPGLAGGPNYNEQFF. The CDR3 DNA sequence: TGTGCCAGCAGCCCCGGACTAGCGGGAGGGCCCAATTACAATGAGCAGTTCTTC.

This clone was recorded a few times. CDR3 sequence reads: CASSLTGPTEQYF. In nucleotides, the CDR3 is TGTGCCAGCAGTTTAACAGGTCCTACCGAGCAGTACTTC. The chain employs TRBV28 and TRBJ2-7, with D perhaps matching TRBD1 (5 bases). Trimming shortened V by 2 bases and J by 6 bases, and 11 bases separated the two germline ends. Germline V gene data show CDR1 as MDHEN and CDR2 as SYDVKM. The CDR3 totals 13 residues.

The chain has TRBV5-5 and TRBJ2-5; tentative D call: TRBD1 (7 bases). The length of the CDR3 is 14 residues. Trimming cost V 1 base and J 3 bases, with 10 bases left between them. Germline CDR1 and CDR2: SGHKS and YYEKEE (reference sequence). The CDR3 sequence is CASSLFRGEETQYF. The CDR3, as DNA: TGTGCCAGCAGCTTGTTCAGGGGGGAAGAGACCCAGTACTTC.

The gene calls are TRBV7-2 and TRBJ1-6; 7 bases are a match to TRBD1. The V gene end was trimmed by 5 bases and the J gene end by 11 bases; junction bases not matched to a gene: 6. This CDR3 is 13 amino acids long. CDR1 is SGHTA and CDR2 is FQGNSA in the germline V gene. The CDR3 bases are TGTGCCAGCAGCCAGACAGGGCGCGCACCCCTCCACTTT. As protein: CASSQTGRAPLHF.

The chain employs TRBV5-6 and TRBJ2-1; 14 bases fit TRBD2. V trimming: 1 base; J trimming: 12 bases; junction bases outside the gene matches: 6. CDR3 size: 15 residues. CDR1 is SGHDT, CDR2 YYEEEE, per germline. The CDR3 DNA reads TGTGCCAGCAGCTTGTCGGGACTAGCGGGAGAAGGGCAGTTCTTC. It encodes CASSLSGLAGEGQFF.

The J gene is TRBJ2-5, the V gene TRBV6-6; TRBD2 matches at 10 bases. The DNA end is a closer match to TRBJ2-7, so the J assignment may be wrong. This CDR3 has 16 amino acids. Germline CDR1 is MNHNY and CDR2 is SVGAGI (reference sequence). Here the CDR3 DNA reads TGTGCCAGCAGCGATCTCACTAGCGGGATAAACTACGAGCAGTACTTC. Translation: CASSDLTSGINYEQYF.

V gene TRBV2 combines with J gene TRBJ2-7; D remains unclear. The CDR3 covers 13 residues. Trimming took off 3 bases at V and 2 bases at J, with 8 bases between the two ends. Germline values: CDR1 SNHLY, CDR2 FYNNEI. The CDR3: CASSDLLTYEQYF. Here the CDR3 DNA reads TGTGCCAGCAGTGATCTCCTTACCTACGAGCAGTACTTC.

V is TRBV19 and J is TRBJ2-1; 11 nucleotides agree with TRBD2. The CDR3 has 15 residues. Germline V gives CDR1 LNHDA, CDR2 SQIVND (reference sequence). V lost 9 bases to trimming and J lost 4 bases; unmatched junction nucleotides: 8. DNA for the CDR3: TGTGCCAGCGCAGGATCTAGCGGGAGGTACAATGAGCAGTTCTTC. It encodes CASAGSSGRYNEQFF.

The gene calls are TRBV7-2 and TRBJ1-1; 9 bases fit TRBD1. This CDR3 region has 14 residues. Germline V CDR1 and CDR2: SGHTA, FQGNSA. Losses at the gene ends were 6 bases for V and 1 base for J; bases not matched to a gene: 3. The CDR3: CASRLQGANTEAFF. The CDR3 DNA is TGTGCCAGCAGATTACAGGGGGCGAACACTGAAGCTTTCTTT.

The rearrangement joins TRBV7-4 to TRBJ1-5; D not resolved. CDR1 and CDR2 from the germline V gene are SGHVT and SQSDAQ. This CDR3 spans 16 amino acids. Deletions cut 1 base from V and 1 base from J, with 11 bases between. CDR3 residues: CASSLVRVWSNQPQHF. The CDR3 region has the DNA TGTGCCAGCAGCTTAGTGAGGGTTTGGAGCAATCAGCCCCAGCATTTT.

CDR3 in amino acids: CAAQPRDRGKQETQYF. CDR3 in DNA: TGTGCCGCCCAACCCAGGGACAGGGGTAAACAAGAGACCCAGTACTTC. The chain employs TRBV30 and TRBJ2-5, with 10 positions matching TRBD1. The V gene end was trimmed by 8 bases and the J gene end by 2 bases; junction bases not matched to a gene: 14. CDR3 size: 16 residues. Germline-derived CDR1 and CDR2 are GTSNPN and SVGIG (reference sequence).

The CDR3 sequence is CASRNGLAVYNEQFF. The CDR3 coding sequence is TGTGCCAGCAGGAACGGACTAGCGGTCTACAATGAGCAGTTCTTC. The chain couples TRBV6-5 to TRBJ2-1; 10 bases align to TRBD2. V was clipped by 6 bases and J by 3 bases; unmatched bases: 5. Germline-derived CDR1 and CDR2 are MNHEY and SVGAGI. This CDR3 spans 15 amino acids.

In DNA form, the CDR3 reads TGTGCCAGCAGCTTTACAGGGAGTAATGAGCAGTTCTTC. Translating it yields CASSFTGSNEQFF. The chain uses TRBV5-4 and TRBJ2-1; D is perhaps TRBD1 (6 bases). The V and J ends lost 2 bases and 7 bases respectively, with 10 bases between them. The CDR3 runs 13 residues. Germline V gene lookup returns CDR1 SGHNT and CDR2 YYREEE (reference sequence).

This sequence joins TRBV9 and TRBJ1-4, with TRBD1 matching over 11 bases. With 2 bases clipped from V and 8 bases from J, the junction kept 5 bases outside the gene matches. The V gene's germline CDR1 is SGDLS and CDR2 YYNGEE. This CDR3 has 15 residues. CDR3 in DNA: TGTGCCAGCAGCGTCACCGGGACAGGGGGAGAAAAACTGTTTTTT. Its protein is CASSVTGTGGEKLFF.

This clone was detected only once. This sequence joins TRBV11-1 and TRBJ2-1; D unclear. V was shortened by 3 bases and J by 7 bases, with 10 bases between the two germline ends. CDR1 SGHAT and CDR2 FQDESV come from the germline V gene (reference sequence). The CDR3 is made up of 13 amino acids. CDR3: CASSFLGVNEQFF. CDR3 nucleotides: TGTGCCAGCAGCTTCCTAGGAGTTAATGAGCAGTTCTTC.

V is TRBV28 and J is TRBJ2-7; 7 bases line up with TRBD1. This CDR3 is 15 amino acids long. J gave up 0 bases and V 5 bases, and 7 bases lay outside the gene matches. Germline V lookup: CDR1 MDHEN, CDR2 SYDVKM. The CDR3 coding sequence is TGTGCCAGCAGTGGGACAGCTAAACACTCCTACGAGCAGTACTTC. Amino acid sequence: CASSGTAKHSYEQYF.

The rearrangement joins TRBV6-4 to TRBJ2-7; tentatively, D is TRBD2 (5 bases). CDR3 length: 13 residues. V lost 3 bases and J lost 2, with 8 bases in between. Germline V gene sequence: CDR1 MRHNA, CDR2 SNTAGT. In DNA, the CDR3 is TGTGCCAGCAGTGAGCGGGTCCCCTACGAGCAGTACTTC. Encoded protein: CASSERVPYEQYF.

The rearrangement links TRBV28 to TRBJ2-3, with D unclear. CDR1 is MDHEN and CDR2 is SYDVKM in the germline V gene. The CDR3 covers 13 residues. The germline V and J ends were trimmed by 2 bases and 10 bases, with 13 bases remaining between them. The CDR3 loop is CASSLGLRGSQYF. The CDR3 nucleotides are TGTGCCAGCAGTTTAGGGTTACGAGGATCGCAGTATTTT.

CDR3 nucleotide sequence: TGTGCCAGCAGTTACTCGGTAGTAGCGGGAGCTTACGAGCAGTACTTC. Translated: CASSYSVVAGAYEQYF. This sequence joins TRBV6-5 and TRBJ2-7; 9 nucleotides align to TRBD2. V lost 0 bases to trimming and J lost 4 bases; unmatched junction nucleotides: 7. CDR3 length equals 16 residues. CDR1 and CDR2 from the germline V gene are MNHEY and SVGAGI.

The rearrangement links TRBV4-1 to TRBJ1-3; D is uncertain. CDR3 length: 17 amino acids. Germline CDR1 and CDR2: MGHRA and YSYEKL. V was pared by 0 bases and J by 0 bases, with 12 bases between. The CDR3 coding sequence is TGCGCCAGCAGCCAAGACTCACGGAGGAACTCTGGAAACACCATATATTTT. It translates to CASSQDSRRNSGNTIYF.

This chain connects TRBV2 to TRBJ1-1, with a tentative D call TRBD1 (6 bases). The CDR3 sequence is 13 residues long. Germline V gives CDR1 SNHLY, CDR2 FYNNEI. V lost 9 bases and J lost 6, with 17 bases in between. The CDR3 sequence is CASSLEGGAEAFF. Here the CDR3 DNA reads TGTGCCAGTTCCTTGGAGGGGGGGGCTGAAGCTTTCTTT.

This clone has a single count. DNA for the CDR3: TGTGCCACCAGCAGAGATGGACTAGCGGGAGGTGCCGAGCAGTACTTC. The encoded protein is CATSRDGLAGGAEQYF. This chain joins TRBV15 and TRBJ2-7; 14 nucleotides align to TRBD2. CDR1 is LNHNV, CDR2 YYDKDF, per germline (reference sequence). Trimming at V came to 0 bases and at J to 6 bases, leaving 4 bases not matched to a gene. This CDR3 comprises 16 residues.

V and J are TRBV7-8 and TRBJ2-7, with 14 bases identical to TRBD2. The V and J ends lost 5 bases and 2 bases, in that order; junction bases with no gene match: 2. Germline CDR1 SGHVS, CDR2 FQNEAQ. CDR3 length: 15 amino acids. The CDR3, as DNA: TGTGCCAGCAGCGCGGGACTAGCGGGGGCCTACGAGCAGTACTTC. It codes for CASSAGLAGAYEQYF.